This T cell receptor (beta chain) was sequenced for a study of a mutant IDH1 vaccine in newly diagnosed glioma. Background on the study: The sex distribution of treated patients was approximately 62% male and about 40% female, with a mean age of around 43 years. Earlier therapy was either radiotherapy, temozolomide, or both, and most got both.

Described time point: baseline, week 1 (first vaccination visit). Treatment specified: pre-vaccination baseline after standard-of-care therapy. The germline V gene encodes CDR1 KGHSH and CDR2 LQKENI. This CDR3 is built from 15 residues. The V segment lost 5 bases and the J segment 3 bases; nucleotides outside the gene matches: 8. About this clone itself: The antigen is unknown.

Repertoires were generated with immunoSEQ multiplex PCR, while TCRdb's copy carries only in-frame clones and drops some. Here the sample spans 50,000 to 65,000 clones, 65% to 85% being singletons. Study-level results: In 80% to 95% of patients, immune responses induced by the vaccine occurred.

The V gene is TRBV18, the J gene TRBJ2-7, with 9 bases identical to TRBD1. The starting material was PBMCs, obtained from a glioma patient treated with radiotherapy, temozolomide or both. The source is a man between 18 and 29 years old with glioma. The CDR3 DNA is TGTGCCAGCTCAAGCTACAGGGGGCGGGTCTACGAGCAGTACTTC. Translated, it gives CASSSYRGRVYEQYF.